These T cell receptor beta chains were read from a single sample in a study of Ad26.COV2.S vaccination and SARS-CoV-2 variants. The assay was immunoSEQ multiplex PCR, and TCRdb's table has in-frame clones only and misses some. This sample has over 400,000 clones; about 91% occur once, and the top ten carry approximately 2.5%. This specimen consisted of peripheral blood, obtained in a trial of Ad26.COV2.S vaccine versus placebo. These receptors all stem from a person aged 18-65 years who received the Ad26.COV2.S COVID-19 vaccine or a placebo. CDR3s include the opening cysteine and the closing phenylalanine or tryptophan. Fields, in order: D gene, V gene, J gene, clone size, CDR3 protein, CDR3 DNA. The D gene is left open where the match is weak. Clone size is stated in some rows and not others, as once, few, many or a class when expanded.

d_call: TRBD1; v_call: TRBV7-3; j_call: TRBJ2-7; clone_size: once; cdr3_aa: CASSLNGDRGYEQYF; cdr3_nt: TGTGCCAGCAGCTTAAACGGCGACAGGGGGTACGAGCAGTACTTC
d_call: .; v_call: TRBV11-1; j_call: TRBJ2-6; clone_size: .; cdr3_aa: CASGVSGANVLTF; cdr3_nt: TGTGCCAGCGGAGTCTCTGGGGCCAACGTCCTGACTTTC
d_call: TRBD1; v_call: TRBV7-2; j_call: TRBJ2-5; clone_size: .; cdr3_aa: CASSLAGTGEETQYF; cdr3_nt: TGTGCCAGCAGCTTAGCCGGGACAGGGGAGGAGACCCAGTACTTC
d_call: TRBD1; v_call: TRBV30; j_call: TRBJ1-5; clone_size: .; cdr3_aa: CAWSVRGTDNQPQHF; cdr3_nt: TGTGCCTGGAGTGTTCGCGGGACAGACAATCAGCCCCAGCATTTT
d_call: .; v_call: TRBV5-4; j_call: TRBJ1-1; clone_size: .; cdr3_aa: CASSLDSGSVEAFF; cdr3_nt: TGTGCCAGCAGCTTGGACTCAGGCTCTGTCGAAGCTTTCTTT
d_call: TRBD1; v_call: TRBV19; j_call: TRBJ1-6; clone_size: .; cdr3_aa: CASSGTGDSPLHF; cdr3_nt: TGTGCCAGTAGTGGGACAGGGGATTCACCCCTCCACTTT
d_call: TRBD2; v_call: TRBV18; j_call: TRBJ2-1; clone_size: .; cdr3_aa: CASSPILAGGQNEQFF; cdr3_nt: TGTGCCAGCTCACCCATACTCGCGGGAGGGCAGAATGAGCAGTTCTTC
d_call: .; v_call: TRBV5-1; j_call: TRBJ1-3; clone_size: .; cdr3_aa: CASSKSTGNTIYF; cdr3_nt: TGCGCCAGCAGCAAGAGTACTGGAAACACCATATATTTT
d_call: TRBD1; v_call: TRBV13; j_call: TRBJ1-5; clone_size: .; cdr3_aa: CASSISGTGSGGDNQPQHF; cdr3_nt: TGTGCCAGCAGCATATCCGGGACAGGGTCCGGTGGAGACAATCAGCCCCAGCATTTT
d_call: .; v_call: TRBV6-5; j_call: TRBJ1-1; clone_size: .; cdr3_aa: CASRERGQGGEAFF; cdr3_nt: TGTGCCAGCAGAGAGCGAGGCCAGGGTGGTGAAGCTTTCTTT
d_call: .; v_call: TRBV19; j_call: TRBJ2-1; clone_size: once; cdr3_aa: CASSTGRYNEQFF; cdr3_nt: TGTGCCAGTAGTACAGGGCGGTACAATGAGCAGTTCTTC
d_call: .; v_call: TRBV9; j_call: TRBJ1-2; clone_size: .; cdr3_aa: CASSPRWAGSVGAYGYTF; cdr3_nt: TGTGCCAGCAGCCCCCGGTGGGCAGGGAGCGTTGGGGCCTATGGCTACACCTTC
d_call: TRBD2; v_call: TRBV6-5; j_call: TRBJ2-7; clone_size: .; cdr3_aa: CASSYSSGSSYEQYF; cdr3_nt: TGTGCCAGCAGTTACTCTAGCGGGAGCTCCTACGAGCAGTACTTC
d_call: .; v_call: TRBV28; j_call: TRBJ1-3; clone_size: .; cdr3_aa: CASSPTGPPYLSGNTIYF; cdr3_nt: TGTGCCAGCAGTCCTACGGGACCGCCTTACCTCTCTGGAAACACCATATATTTT
d_call: .; v_call: TRBV19; j_call: TRBJ2-5; clone_size: .; cdr3_aa: CASSEGWETQYF; cdr3_nt: TGTGCCAGTAGTGAAGGGTGGGAGACCCAGTACTTC
d_call: .; v_call: TRBV6-5; j_call: TRBJ2-2; clone_size: once; cdr3_aa: CAMQDGSGELFF; cdr3_nt: TGTGCCATGCAGGACGGATCCGGGGAGCTGTTTTTT
d_call: .; v_call: TRBV2; j_call: TRBJ2-5; clone_size: .; cdr3_aa: CASSELGAQGETQYF; cdr3_nt: TGTGCCAGCAGTGAACTGGGGGCCCAGGGAGAGACCCAGTACTTC
d_call: .; v_call: TRBV2; j_call: TRBJ1-1; clone_size: .; cdr3_aa: CASSALSGNEAFF; cdr3_nt: TGTGCCAGCAGTGCTCTGTCCGGGAATGAAGCTTTCTTT
d_call: TRBD1; v_call: TRBV28; j_call: TRBJ2-3; clone_size: once; cdr3_aa: CASVDRSTDTQYF; cdr3_nt: TGTGCCAGCGTGGACAGGTCCACAGATACGCAGTATTTT
d_call: .; v_call: TRBV11-3; j_call: TRBJ2-1; clone_size: .; cdr3_aa: CASSLDSSLEQFF; cdr3_nt: TGTGCCAGCAGCTTAGATTCAAGTCTTGAGCAGTTCTTC
d_call: .; v_call: TRBV28; j_call: TRBJ1-4; clone_size: .; cdr3_aa: CASSSGDVREKLFF; cdr3_nt: TGTGCCAGCAGTTCCGGGGACGTCCGCGAAAAACTGTTTTTT
d_call: .; v_call: TRBV19; j_call: TRBJ1-5; clone_size: .; cdr3_aa: CASSIDSRGLDQPQHF; cdr3_nt: TGTGCCAGTAGTATAGATAGCAGGGGTTTAGATCAGCCCCAGCATTTT
d_call: .; v_call: TRBV11-3; j_call: TRBJ2-3; clone_size: .; cdr3_aa: CASSLVSVTDTQYF; cdr3_nt: TGTGCCAGCAGCTTAGTTTCTGTTACAGATACGCAGTATTTT
d_call: .; v_call: TRBV18; j_call: TRBJ2-1; clone_size: .; cdr3_aa: CASSPPGGPSYNEQFF; cdr3_nt: TGTGCCAGCTCACCGCCTGGGGGGCCTTCCTACAATGAGCAGTTCTTC
d_call: .; v_call: TRBV7-9; j_call: TRBJ1-5; clone_size: few; cdr3_aa: CASSLVGGNQPQHF; cdr3_nt: TGTGCCAGCAGCTTAGTCGGTGGGAATCAGCCCCAGCATTTT
d_call: .; v_call: TRBV15; j_call: TRBJ1-5; clone_size: few; cdr3_aa: CATSRDIGVQPQHF; cdr3_nt: TGTGCCACCAGCAGAGATATCGGAGTTCAGCCCCAGCATTTT
d_call: TRBD2; v_call: TRBV5-1; j_call: TRBJ2-3; clone_size: .; cdr3_aa: CASSTPSGTSGRDTQYF; cdr3_nt: TGCGCCAGCAGCACTCCCTCCGGGACTAGCGGGAGAGATACGCAGTATTTT
d_call: .; v_call: TRBV9; j_call: TRBJ1-1; clone_size: .; cdr3_aa: CASSAYRGTPRAEAFF; cdr3_nt: TGTGCCAGCAGCGCCTACCGGGGGACACCCCGTGCTGAAGCTTTCTTT
d_call: .; v_call: TRBV27; j_call: TRBJ1-4; clone_size: .; cdr3_aa: CASSLRRNEKLFF; cdr3_nt: TGTGCCAGCAGTTTACGCAGAAATGAAAAACTGTTTTTT
d_call: .; v_call: TRBV3-1/TRBV3-2; j_call: TRBJ1-6; clone_size: .; cdr3_aa: CASSQEGLGAGVSYNSPLHF; cdr3_nt: TGTGCCAGCAGCCAAGAAGGGCTCGGGGCAGGAGTCTCCTATAATTCACCCCTCCACTTT
d_call: .; v_call: TRBV28; j_call: TRBJ1-5; clone_size: .; cdr3_aa: CASGEGFRPQHF; cdr3_nt: TGTGCCAGCGGTGAAGGGTTTCGGCCCCAGCATTTT
d_call: .; v_call: TRBV28; j_call: TRBJ1-1; clone_size: once; cdr3_aa: CASSSRKTDTEAFF; cdr3_nt: TGTGCCAGCAGCTCCCGGAAGACGGACACTGAAGCTTTCTTT
d_call: .; v_call: TRBV11-2; j_call: TRBJ2-1; clone_size: .; cdr3_aa: CASSLASTSSYNEQFF; cdr3_nt: TGTGCCAGCAGCTTAGCGTCAACTTCCTCCTACAATGAGCAGTTCTTC
d_call: .; v_call: TRBV6-2/TRBV6-3; j_call: TRBJ2-5; clone_size: once; cdr3_aa: CASSPRGLTETQYF; cdr3_nt: TGTGCCAGCAGTCCCAGGGGCCTTACGGAGACCCAGTACTTC
d_call: .; v_call: TRBV7-8; j_call: TRBJ2-1; clone_size: .; cdr3_aa: CASSLEGSGQQFF; cdr3_nt: TGTGCCAGCAGCTTAGAGGGCTCTGGGCAGCAGTTCTTC
d_call: TRBD2; v_call: TRBV15; j_call: TRBJ2-1; clone_size: once; cdr3_aa: CATSREQGSGRGYNEQFF; cdr3_nt: TGTGCCACCAGCAGAGAACAGGGTAGCGGGAGGGGATACAATGAGCAGTTCTTC
d_call: .; v_call: TRBV13; j_call: TRBJ2-3; clone_size: .; cdr3_aa: CASTDGVHTDTQYF; cdr3_nt: TGTGCCAGCACTGACGGGGTTCACACAGATACGCAGTATTTT
d_call: .; v_call: TRBV7-2; j_call: TRBJ1-5; clone_size: .; cdr3_aa: CASSSAGNQPQHF; cdr3_nt: TGTGCCAGCAGCTCCGCGGGGAATCAGCCCCAGCATTTT
d_call: TRBD1; v_call: TRBV30; j_call: TRBJ1-6; clone_size: once; cdr3_aa: CAWSDRPRGQGLSPLHF; cdr3_nt: TGTGCCTGGAGCGATCGCCCGCGGGGACAGGGACTTTCACCCCTCCACTTT
d_call: .; v_call: TRBV11-3; j_call: TRBJ2-5; clone_size: .; cdr3_aa: CASSSGASGETQYF; cdr3_nt: TGTGCCAGCAGTAGCGGAGCGTCTGGGGAGACCCAGTACTTC
d_call: TRBD2; v_call: TRBV6-5; j_call: TRBJ2-1; clone_size: .; cdr3_aa: CASSYAGLEYNEQFF; cdr3_nt: TGTGCCAGCAGTTACGCGGGACTAGAGTACAATGAGCAGTTCTTC
d_call: .; v_call: TRBV2; j_call: TRBJ1-2; clone_size: .; cdr3_aa: CASETQGMPSAVYGYTF; cdr3_nt: TGTGCCAGCGAAACCCAGGGGATGCCGAGCGCCGTCTATGGCTACACCTTC
d_call: .; v_call: TRBV4-1; j_call: TRBJ2-3; clone_size: .; cdr3_aa: CASSQVGEYTQYF; cdr3_nt: TGCGCCAGCAGCCAAGTTGGTGAATATACGCAGTATTTT
d_call: .; v_call: TRBV7-9; j_call: TRBJ1-1; clone_size: .; cdr3_aa: CASSLEGLSYTEAFF; cdr3_nt: TGTGCCAGCAGCTTAGAGGGATTGAGTTACACTGAAGCTTTCTTT
d_call: .; v_call: TRBV12-3/TRBV12-4; j_call: TRBJ1-1; clone_size: once; cdr3_aa: CASSLWAEAFF; cdr3_nt: TGTGCCAGCAGTTTATGGGCTGAAGCTTTCTTT
d_call: .; v_call: TRBV15; j_call: TRBJ1-1; clone_size: .; cdr3_aa: CATSREGGFSAFF; cdr3_nt: TGTGCCACCAGCAGAGAAGGGGGTTTCAGTGCTTTCTTT
d_call: .; v_call: TRBV5-5; j_call: TRBJ2-2; clone_size: .; cdr3_aa: CASSLGRPATGELFF; cdr3_nt: TGTGCCAGCAGCTTGGGAAGGCCGGCGACCGGGGAGCTGTTTTTT
d_call: .; v_call: TRBV7-2; j_call: TRBJ1-5; clone_size: few; cdr3_aa: CASLKVADSNQPQHF; cdr3_nt: TGTGCCAGCCTGAAAGTGGCAGATAGCAATCAGCCCCAGCATTTT
d_call: .; v_call: TRBV4-1; j_call: TRBJ1-2; clone_size: .; cdr3_aa: CASSQVGERAGYTF; cdr3_nt: TGCGCCAGCAGCCAAGTCGGGGAAAGGGCTGGCTACACCTTC
d_call: TRBD1; v_call: TRBV27; j_call: TRBJ1-5; clone_size: .; cdr3_aa: CASSLNRGSNQPQHF; cdr3_nt: TGTGCCAGCAGTTTAAACAGGGGGAGCAATCAGCCCCAGCATTTT
d_call: .; v_call: TRBV20-1; j_call: TRBJ1-6; clone_size: .; cdr3_aa: CSASWPSSYNSPLHF; cdr3_nt: TGCAGTGCTAGTTGGCCCAGCTCCTATAATTCACCCCTCCACTTT
d_call: TRBD2; v_call: TRBV9; j_call: TRBJ2-5; clone_size: .; cdr3_aa: CASSVDMVAGETQYF; cdr3_nt: TGTGCCAGCAGCGTGGATATGGTAGCGGGGGAGACCCAGTACTTC
d_call: .; v_call: TRBV11-1; j_call: TRBJ1-1; clone_size: .; cdr3_aa: CASIRRGEGGTEAFF; cdr3_nt: TGTGCCAGCATCCGTAGGGGGGAAGGCGGGACTGAAGCTTTCTTT
d_call: .; v_call: TRBV19; j_call: TRBJ1-2; clone_size: .; cdr3_aa: CASSIGQRLNYGYTF; cdr3_nt: TGTGCCAGTAGTATAGGACAGAGACTCAACTATGGCTACACCTTC
d_call: .; v_call: TRBV5-1; j_call: TRBJ2-5; clone_size: .; cdr3_aa: CASSLSGVGSGETQYF; cdr3_nt: TGCGCCAGCAGCTTGTCAGGGGTGGGGTCGGGAGAGACCCAGTACTTC